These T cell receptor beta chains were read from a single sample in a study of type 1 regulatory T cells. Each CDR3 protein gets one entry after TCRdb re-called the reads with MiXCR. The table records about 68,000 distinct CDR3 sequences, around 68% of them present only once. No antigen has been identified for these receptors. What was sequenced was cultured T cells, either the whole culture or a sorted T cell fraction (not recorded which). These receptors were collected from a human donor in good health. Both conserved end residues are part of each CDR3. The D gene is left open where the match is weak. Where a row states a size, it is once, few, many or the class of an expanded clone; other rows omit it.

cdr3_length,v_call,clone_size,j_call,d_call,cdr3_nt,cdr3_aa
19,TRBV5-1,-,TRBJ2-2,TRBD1,TGCGCCAGCAGCTTAACCGGGACAGGGGGTTATGGTTACACCGGGGAGCTGTTTTTT,CASSLTGTGGYGYTGELFF
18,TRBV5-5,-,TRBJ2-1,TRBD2,TGTGCCAGCAGCTCCCAGCGGGGAGGCCCGAGCTCCTACAATGAGCAGTTCTTC,CASSSQRGGPSSYNEQFF
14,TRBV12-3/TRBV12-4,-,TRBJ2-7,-,TGTGCCAGCAGTTTAGCGCTCCCGGGAAGTGAGCAGTACTTC,CASSLALPGSEQYF
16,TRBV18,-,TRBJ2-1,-,TGTGCCAGCTCACCCCCACTGGCCACCACCTACAATGAGCAGTTCTTC,CASSPPLATTYNEQFF
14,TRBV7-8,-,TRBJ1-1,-,TGTGCCAGCAGCTTAGGAAAAGCGAACACTGAAGCTTTCTTT,CASSLGKANTEAFF
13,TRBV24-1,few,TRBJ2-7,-,TGTGCCACCAGTCCCAGCGGTGCCTACGAGCAGTACTTC,CATSPSGAYEQYF
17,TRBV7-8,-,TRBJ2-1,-,TGTGCCAGCAGCTTAAGGGCCCCGCACTATGATTACAATGAGCAGTTCTTC,CASSLRAPHYDYNEQFF
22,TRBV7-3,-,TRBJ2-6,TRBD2,TGTGCCAGCAGCTTAAATTTTGGTAGCGGGAGTTTGGGGCGCGCGGGGGCCAACGTCCTGACTTTC,CASSLNFGSGSLGRAGANVLTF
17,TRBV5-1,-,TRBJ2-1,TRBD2,TGCGCCAGCAGCTTGGGGACTAGCGGAATTTCCTACAATGAGCAGTTCTTC,CASSLGTSGISYNEQFF
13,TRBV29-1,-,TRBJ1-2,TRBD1,TGCAGCGTTGCAACAGGGGGCGGATATGGCTACACCTTC,CSVATGGGYGYTF
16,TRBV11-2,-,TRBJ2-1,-,TGTGCCAGCAGCTCCCCAGGTCTAGCGATGAGGGATGAGCAGTTCTTC,CASSSPGLAMRDEQFF
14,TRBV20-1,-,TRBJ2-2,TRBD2,TGCAGCGCCGCGGGAGTCGAGGATACCGGGGAGCTGTTTTTT,CSAAGVEDTGELFF
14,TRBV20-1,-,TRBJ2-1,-,TGCAGTGCTAGAGACGCGGGGACCTACAATGAGCAGTTCTTC,CSARDAGTYNEQFF
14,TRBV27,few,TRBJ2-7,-,TGTGCCAGCTCCCCCTTGGGGGGAGGCAACGAGCAGTACTTC,CASSPLGGGNEQYF
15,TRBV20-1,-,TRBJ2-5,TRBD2,TGCAGTGCTAGTTACGAACTAGCGAAACAAGAGACCCAGTACTTC,CSASYELAKQETQYF
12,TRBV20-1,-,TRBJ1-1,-,TGCAGTGCTAAACAGGGGAACACTGAAGCTTTCTTT,CSAKQGNTEAFF
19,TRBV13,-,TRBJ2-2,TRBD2,TGTGCCAGCAGCTCCGAGAACGGACTAGCGGGAGTAGTAGCCGGGGAGCTGTTTTTT,CASSSENGLAGVVAGELFF
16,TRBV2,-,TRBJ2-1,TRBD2,TGTGCCAGCACCCAGGGACTAGCGGGGGCGACGGGGGAGCAGTTCTTC,CASTQGLAGATGEQFF
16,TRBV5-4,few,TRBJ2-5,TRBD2,TGTGCCAGCAGCCGGACCGGAGCGGGAGGAGGGGAGACCCAGTACTTC,CASSRTGAGGGETQYF
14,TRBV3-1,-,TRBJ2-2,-,TGTGCCGTCGGCTGGAGCGGACACACCGGGGAGCTGTTTTTT,CAVGWSGHTGELFF
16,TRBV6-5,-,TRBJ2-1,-,TGTGCCAGCAGTTACTTTGGTGGGAGGAACTACAATGAGCAGTTCTTC,CASSYFGGRNYNEQFF
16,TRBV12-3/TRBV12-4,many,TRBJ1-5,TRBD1,TGTGCCAGCAGTTTAGCGCGGACAGGGCTGCGACAGCCCCAGCATTTT,CASSLARTGLRQPQHF
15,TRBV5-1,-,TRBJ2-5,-,TGCGCCAGCAGCTTGGGGAGCAACCCCGAGGGGACCCAGTACTTC,CASSLGSNPEGTQYF
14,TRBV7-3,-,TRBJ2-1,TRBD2,TGTGCCAGCAGCTCGGGACTAGCGAACAATGAGCAGTTCTTC,CASSSGLANNEQFF
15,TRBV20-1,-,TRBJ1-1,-,TGCAGTGCTAGTATCGCCAGGATGATGAACACTGAAGCTTTCTTT,CSASIARMMNTEAFF
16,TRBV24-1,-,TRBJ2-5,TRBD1,TGTGCCACCAGTGATCCCCCTGGGACAGGGGTAGAGACCCAGTACTTC,CATSDPPGTGVETQYF
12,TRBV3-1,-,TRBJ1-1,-,TGTGCCAGCAGCCAGGCGGACGGTGAAGCTTTCTTT,CASSQADGEAFF
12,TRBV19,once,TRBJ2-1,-,TGTGCCAGTAGTGACCCGAGGTGGGAGCAGTTCTTC,CASSDPRWEQFF
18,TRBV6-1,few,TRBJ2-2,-,TGTGCCAGCAGTGAAGCCCAGACAGTTCTGGGGAAAGCCGGGGAGCTGTTTTTT,CASSEAQTVLGKAGELFF
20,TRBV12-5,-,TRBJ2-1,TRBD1,TGTGCTAGTGGTTTGGTCCCGGGACAGGGGGTTACTTTCTCCTACAATGAGCAGTTCTTC,CASGLVPGQGVTFSYNEQFF
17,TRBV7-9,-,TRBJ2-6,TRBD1,TGTGCCAGCAGCTACCCCCACAGGGGGTCTGGGGCCAACGTCCTGACTTTC,CASSYPHRGSGANVLTF
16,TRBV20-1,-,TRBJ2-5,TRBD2,TGCAGTGCTAGAGACGTTAGGGGCGGGAGTTTGGAGACCCAGTACTTC,CSARDVRGGSLETQYF
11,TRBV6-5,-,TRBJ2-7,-,TGTGCCAGCAGTCAACTAGGCGAGCAGTACTTC,CASSQLGEQYF
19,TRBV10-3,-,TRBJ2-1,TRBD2,TGTGCCACGGGGACCGGGACTAGCGGGACTCTGAGCTCCTACAATGAGCAGTTCTTC,CATGTGTSGTLSSYNEQFF
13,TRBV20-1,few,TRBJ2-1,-,TGCAGTGCTAGAGATCCAATACGCCGTGAGCAGTTCTTC,CSARDPIRREQFF
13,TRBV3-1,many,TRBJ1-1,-,TGTGCCAGCAGCCAAGGAAGGGGAACTGAAGCTTTCTTT,CASSQGRGTEAFF
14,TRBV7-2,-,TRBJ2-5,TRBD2,TGTGCCAGCAGCTCGAGGACTAGCGGGGAGACCCAGTACTTC,CASSSRTSGETQYF
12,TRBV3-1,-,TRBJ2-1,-,TGTGCCAGCAGCCAAGATCGGAATGAGCAGTTCTTC,CASSQDRNEQFF
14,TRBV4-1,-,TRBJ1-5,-,TGCGCCAGCAGCCAAGAGGAGGGCGATCAGCCCCAGCATTTT,CASSQEEGDQPQHF
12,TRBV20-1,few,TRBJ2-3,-,TGCAGTGTAGGGCAGGAGTTGGATACGCAGTATTTT,CSVGQELDTQYF
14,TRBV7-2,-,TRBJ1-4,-,TGTGCCAGCAGCTTTTTGGTGGCGAGTGAAAAACTGTTTTTT,CASSFLVASEKLFF
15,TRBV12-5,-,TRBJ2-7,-,TGTGCTAGTGGCTCACGACTGAGCGGGCTGGACGAGCAGTACTTC,CASGSRLSGLDEQYF
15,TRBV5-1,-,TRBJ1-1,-,TGCGCCAGCAGCTTATCGGGCACTCCTGACGCTGAAGCTTTCTTT,CASSLSGTPDAEAFF
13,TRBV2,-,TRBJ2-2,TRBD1,TGTGCCAGCAGTGGACAGGGGACCGGGGAGCTGTTTTTT,CASSGQGTGELFF
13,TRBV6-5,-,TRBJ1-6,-,TGTGCCAGCAGTCTTTCGAAGTATTCACCCCTCCACTTT,CASSLSKYSPLHF
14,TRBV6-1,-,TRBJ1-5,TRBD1,TGTGCCAGCAGGGGGACAGGCCCGAATCAGCCCCAGCATTTT,CASRGTGPNQPQHF
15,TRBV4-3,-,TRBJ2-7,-,TGCGCCAGCAGCCAAGCGGTGGGAACCTCCTACGAGCAGTACTTC,CASSQAVGTSYEQYF
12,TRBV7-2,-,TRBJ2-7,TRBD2,TGTGCCAGCAGCCCTGACAGCGGGAAGCAGTACTTC,CASSPDSGKQYF
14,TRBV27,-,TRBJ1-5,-,TGTGCCAGCAGGACCTCGTATAGCAATCAGCCCCAGCATTTT,CASRTSYSNQPQHF
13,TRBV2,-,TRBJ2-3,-,TGTGCCAGCAGTCCTCGACTCACAGATACGCAGTATTTT,CASSPRLTDTQYF
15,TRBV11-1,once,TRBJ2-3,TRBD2,TGTGCCAGCGCCTTGGGGGAGGGCCCGACAGATACGCAGTATTTT,CASALGEGPTDTQYF
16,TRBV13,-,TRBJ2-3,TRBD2,TGTGCCAGCAGCTTAGGAGCGGGAGGGCCTGGGCATACGCAGTATTTT,CASSLGAGGPGHTQYF
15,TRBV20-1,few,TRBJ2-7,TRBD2,TGCAGTGCTAGAGAAGGACTAGCTTGGCGGTTCGAGCAGTACTTC,CSAREGLAWRFEQYF